The 21 T cell receptor beta chains reported below all come from one sample, sequenced in a study of T cells after yellow fever vaccination. TCRdb passed the 5' RACE reads through MiXCR, listing each CDR3 protein once. This table has some 560,000 distinct CDR3 sequences, around 21% appearing once. The sequencing here drew on PBMCs, taken 15 days after the yellow fever booster vaccination. The receptors derive from a man aged 30 to 45 who received the YFV17D yellow fever vaccine.

The chain is built from TRBV6-1 and TRBJ2-1; TRBD1 might be the D (5 bases). This CDR3 spans 16 amino acids. Trimming removed 5 bases from V and 0 bases from J, with 14 bases in between. Germline V gene lookup returns CDR1 MNHNS and CDR2 SASEGT. CDR3: CASSTHWGPSYNEQFF. As DNA, the CDR3 is TGTGCCAGCAGTACCCACTGGGGCCCCTCCTACAATGAGCAGTTCTTC.

This rearrangement joins TRBV12-5 to TRBJ1-1; the D is unclear. CDR1 is LGHNT and CDR2 is FRNRAP in the germline V gene. CDR3 length equals 15 residues. The ends were cut back, 6 bases at V and 1 base at J, with 15 bases in the middle. As DNA, the CDR3 is TGTGCTAGTGGATCCGACCCGGGCCCGAACACTGAAGCTTTCTTT. Amino acid sequence: CASGSDPGPNTEAFF.

This clonotype has just a few counts. The chain couples TRBV29-1 to TRBJ1-4, with unresolved D. The germline V gene has CDR1 SQVTM and CDR2 ANQGSEA. Trimming took off 4 bases at V and 7 bases at J, with 10 bases between the two ends. This CDR3 is 12 amino acids long. CDR3 bases: TGCAGCGTTGTTGGCCTAGGTGAAAAACTGTTTTTT. Amino acid sequence: CSVVGLGEKLFF. Together with reference TRBV29-1 and TRBJ1-4, the CDR3 gives the full variable domain: SAVISQKPSRDICQRGTSLTIQCQVDSQVTMMFWYRQQPGQSLTLIATANQGSEATYESGFVIDKFPISRPNLTFSTLTVSNMSPEDSSIYLCSVVGLGEKLFFGSGTQLSVL.

This clonotype was seen a few times. The gene calls are TRBV2 and TRBJ2-7; no clear D gene. This CDR3 contains 15 residues. V lost 1 base and J 1 base, leaving 11 bases between the germline ends. Germline loops: CDR1 SNHLY, CDR2 FYNNEI. The CDR3 nucleotides read TGTGCCAGCAGTGAAGACTTACTGGGTTCCTACGAGCAGTACTTC. Its protein is CASSEDLLGSYEQYF. The full variable domain, with the rest looked up from reference TRBV2 and TRBJ2-7, is EPEVTQTPSHQVTQMGQEVILRCVPISNHLYFYWYRQILGQKVEFLVSFYNNEISEKSEIFDDQFSVERPDGSNFTLKIRSTKLEDSAMYFCASSEDLLGSYEQYFGPGTRLTVT.

The genes are TRBV3-1 and TRBJ2-7; a weak D match, TRBD1 (6 bases). This CDR3 contains 13 residues. The V and J ends lost 6 bases and 3 bases respectively, with 12 bases between them. Germline V gene sequence: CDR1 LGHDT, CDR2 YNNKEL (reference sequence). The CDR3 reads CASSLYRDYEQYF. The CDR3 DNA follows: TGTGCCAGCAGTCTATACAGGGACTACGAGCAGTACTTC.

This clonotype has just a few counts. The V gene is TRBV3-1, the J gene TRBJ2-5; TRBD2 is a possible D gene (6 bases). Looked up from germline, CDR1 is LGHDT and CDR2 is YNNKEL (reference sequence). The CDR3 sequence is 16 residues long. The V end was cut by 1 base, the J end by 4 bases, with 16 bases between. As DNA, the CDR3 is TGTGCCAGCAGCCAAGGGGACTCTAGGGGCGGAGAGACCCAGTACTTC. This sequence encodes CASSQGDSRGGETQYF.

With regard to this clonotype: The junction departs from the called germline gene at one end, perhaps through a read error. The chain has TRBV25-1 and TRBJ2-1, with TRBD2 matching 7 bases. Germline values: CDR1 MGHDK, CDR2 SYGVNS. The CDR3 totals 16 residues. The CDR3 nucleotides read TGTGCCAGCAGTCATTACTCTAGCGGCCAATACAGTGAGCAGTTCTTC. Translated, it gives CASSHYSSGQYSEQFF. The full variable domain, rest sourced from reference TRBV25-1 and TRBJ2-1, is EADIYQTPRYLVIGTGKKITLECSQTMGHDKMYWYQQDPGMELHLIHYSYGVNSTEKGDLSSESTVSRIRTEHFPLTLESARPSHTSQYLCASSHYSSGQYSEQFFGPGTRLTVL.

The chain combines TRBV5-1 with TRBJ1-4; D gene unclear. V was clipped by 4 bases and J by 3 bases, with 10 bases between them. This CDR3 has 14 amino acids. Germline V lookup: CDR1 SGHRS, CDR2 YFSETQ. Here the CDR3 DNA reads TGCGCCAGCAGCCCTCCGGCTGCTAATGAAAAACTGTTTTTT. This codes for CASSPPAANEKLFF.

The chain recombines TRBV4-3 with TRBJ1-2; D gene ambiguous. The CDR3 consists of 16 residues. With 3 bases removed from V and 5 bases from J, the gap between germline ends came to 19 bases. Germline V gene data show CDR1 as LGHNA and CDR2 as YSLEER. The CDR3 coding sequence is TGCGCCAGCAGCCAGGAGCAAACCCGCCGCGGATATGGCTACACCTTC. Residues: CASSQEQTRRGYGYTF.

The V call is TRBV7-9, the J call TRBJ2-7; 8 nucleotides align to TRBD2. With V trimmed by 5 bases and J by 2 bases, 11 bases remained unmatched. Germline assignment: CDR1 SEHNR and CDR2 FQNEAQ (reference sequence). The CDR3 contains 16 residues. CDR3 sequence: CASSPRLAGGTYEQYF. The CDR3 region has the DNA TGTGCCAGCAGCCCCAGACTGGCGGGAGGTACCTACGAGCAGTACTTC.

This clonotype was seen a single time. The chain joins TRBV29-1 to TRBJ2-7; 9 nucleotides align to TRBD1. Germline loops: CDR1 SQVTM, CDR2 ANQGSEA. J was trimmed by 6 bases and V by 5 bases; bases with no gene match: 8. CDR3 length: 13 amino acids. This CDR3 is CSVPGQGVSEQYF. The DNA of the CDR3 is TGCAGCGTTCCGGGACAGGGAGTGAGCGAGCAGTACTTC.

This clonotype showed up just a few times. The rearrangement joins TRBV27 to TRBJ2-2; 11 bases map to TRBD2. J gave up 0 bases and V 5 bases, and 2 bases lay outside the gene matches. Germline CDR1 and CDR2: MNHEY and SMNVEV (reference sequence). This CDR3 comprises 16 residues. The DNA of the CDR3 is TGTGCCAGCAGTCAGACTAGCGGGACGAACACCGGGGAGCTGTTTTTT. This gives the protein CASSQTSGTNTGELFF.

This clonotype was seen repeatedly, ten times or more. This chain connects TRBV9 to TRBJ2-7; a possible D gene is TRBD1 (6 bases). This CDR3 comprises 13 residues. Trimming cost V 3 bases and J 5 bases, with 12 bases left between them. CDR1 and CDR2 (germline): SGDLS, YYNGEE. The CDR3 loop is CASSAPQGNEQYF. The CDR3 DNA reads as TGTGCCAGCAGCGCCCCACAGGGAAACGAGCAGTACTTC.

The table lists this clonotype with many counts. This sequence joins TRBV20-1 and TRBJ1-1; 7 bases fit TRBD1. This CDR3 has 13 amino acids. Germline V CDR1 and CDR2: DFQATT, SNEGSKA (reference sequence). The V and J ends lost 4 bases and 5 bases, in that order; junction bases with no gene match: 7. The CDR3 DNA sequence: TGCAGTGCTATACAGGGGAGGGTTACTGAAGCTTTCTTT. This gives the protein CSAIQGRVTEAFF.

Concerning this clonotype itself: The junction departs from the called germline gene at one end, perhaps through a read error. This chain uses TRBV20-1 with TRBJ2-1; 11 bases match TRBD2. The CDR3 is made up of 18 amino acids. Germline V gene lookup returns CDR1 DFQATT and CDR2 SNEGSKA (reference sequence). DNA of the CDR3: TGCTGTGCTCATGTTCCGGGACTAGCGGTGAGCTCCTACAATGAGCAGTTCTTC. Translating it yields CCAHVPGLAVSSYNEQFF.

V gene TRBV4-2 combines with J gene TRBJ1-5; 7 nucleotides match TRBD1. The CDR3 covers 14 residues. Germline V gene data show CDR1 as LGHNA and CDR2 as YNFKEQ. Trimming removed 3 bases from V and 6 bases from J; junction bases left unmatched: 5. The CDR3 DNA sequence: TGTGCCAGCAGCCAGTTAACAGGGGCTCAGCCCCAGCATTTT. Encoded protein: CASSQLTGAQPQHF.

This clonotype was recorded a few times. V is TRBV20-1 and J is TRBJ2-7; 14 bases match TRBD2. The CDR3 is 18 residues long. J was trimmed by 3 bases and V by 0 bases; bases with no gene match: 10. Per germline, CDR1 DFQATT and CDR2 SNEGSKA (reference sequence). This chain's CDR3 is CSAREKRWGTSGSYEQYF. In nucleotides, the CDR3 is TGCAGTGCTAGAGAGAAGCGTTGGGGGACTAGCGGGAGCTACGAGCAGTACTTC.

The rearrangement links TRBV9 to TRBJ2-3; D gene unclear. This CDR3 has 16 residues. Trimming left V 3 bases short and J 2 bases short, with 16 bases between. Germline V gene data show CDR1 as SGDLS and CDR2 as YYNGEE. This chain's CDR3 is CASSAAISTLTDTQYF. As DNA, the CDR3 is TGTGCCAGCAGCGCGGCAATTTCGACTCTCACAGATACGCAGTATTTT.

This clonotype showed up just a few times. V gene TRBV15 combines with J gene TRBJ2-5, with no clear D. The CDR3 length is 14 residues. V gave up 1 base and J gave up 1 base, with 7 bases separating them. Per germline, CDR1 LNHNV and CDR2 YYDKDF (reference sequence). The CDR3 spells CATSRVTGQETQYF. The CDR3 DNA is TGTGCCACCAGCAGAGTAACGGGCCAAGAGACCCAGTACTTC.

This chain connects TRBV5-1 to TRBJ1-1; D is ambiguous. Between the trimmed V and J ends, which lost 0 bases and 5 bases, there was a span of 14 bases. Germline values: CDR1 SGHRS, CDR2 YFSETQ. The CDR3 is 15 amino acids. In nucleotides, the CDR3 is TGCGCCAGCAGCTTGGCCACGGGTAGGTCTACTGAAGCTTTCTTT. Protein sequence: CASSLATGRSTEAFF.

This clonotype occurred once. The chain's CDR3 is CACTSGPIGSPLHF. The CDR3 DNA is TGTGCCTGCACCTCCGGGCCGATCGGTTCACCCCTCCACTTT. V usage is TRBV28 and J usage is TRBJ1-6; D gene uncertain. Germline CDR1 reads MDHEN; CDR2 reads SYDVKM. The CDR3 is 14 amino acids. With 11 bases removed from V and 9 bases from J, the gap between germline ends came to 20 bases.